Listed below are T cell receptor beta chains from one sample, sequenced in a study of cytomegalovirus exposure and HLA in healthy donors. Repertoires were generated with immunoSEQ multiplex PCR, while TCRdb's copy carries only in-frame clones and drops some. The sample contains approximately 150,000 clones, more than 70% of which appear only once. Specimen: PBMCs. All receptors come from a male donor in good health and CMV-seronegative. Both conserved end residues are part of each CDR3. The D gene is left open where the match is weak. Clone sizes are given selectively: once, few, many, or a class where the clone is expanded.

d_call j_call v_call clone_size cdr3_nt cdr3_aa
TRBD2 TRBJ2-5 TRBV5-1 . TGCGCCAGCAGCCTGACTAGCGGACAAGAGACCCAGTACTTC CASSLTSGQETQYF
TRBD2 TRBJ2-2 TRBV4-3 . TGCGCCAGCAGCCAGGTAGCGGGAGGGACCTACACCGGGGAGCTGTTTTTT CASSQVAGGTYTGELFF
TRBD1 TRBJ2-2 TRBV5-6 . TGTGCCAGCAGCTTAGGAGACAGGGGTGACACCGGGGAGCTGTTTTTT CASSLGDRGDTGELFF
TRBD2 TRBJ2-1 TRBV2 . TGTGCCAGCAGCCTACCGGGACTAGCACTGTTCTTC CASSLPGLALFF
. TRBJ1-3 TRBV2 . TGTGCCAGCAGTGAAGTTTCCGGGAGTCGAGGCACCATATATTTT CASSEVSGSRGTIYF
. TRBJ1-2 TRBV28 . TGTGCCAGCAGTACCGGGAGGGAGTATATAGACTATGGCTACACCTTC CASSTGREYIDYGYTF
TRBD2 TRBJ2-1 TRBV11-2 . TGTGCCAGCAGCTTATCGGCGGGAGGGCCGTGGAAGAATGAGCAGTTCTTC CASSLSAGGPWKNEQFF
TRBD1 TRBJ1-4 TRBV18 . TGTGCCAGCTCACCAAACGAGGCAGGGGGACCAACTAATGAAAAACTGTTTTTT CASSPNEAGGPTNEKLFF
. TRBJ1-1 TRBV7-2 . TGTGCCAGCAGCTTAGCGGCAGGGGCCTATACTGAAGCTTTCTTT CASSLAAGAYTEAFF
. TRBJ2-7 TRBV6-5 . TGTGCCAGCAGTAAACCGGGACTTACTAAAGATGGGCAGTACTTC CASSKPGLTKDGQYF
. TRBJ1-2 TRBV19 . TGTGCCAGTAGTATAGGTCTTTTCGGGTTTAGTCCTGACGGCGCTAACTATGGCTACACCTTC CASSIGLFGFSPDGANYGYTF
TRBD1 TRBJ1-2 TRBV10-3 few TGTGCCATCAGTGAGACACCCTCCGGGACAGGGGATAAAGGCTACACCTTC CAISETPSGTGDKGYTF
TRBD2 TRBJ2-1 TRBV6-5 . TGTGCCAGCAGGGACTCTAGCGGGAGAGCCAATGAGCAGTTCTTC CASRDSSGRANEQFF
TRBD1 TRBJ1-2 TRBV5-4 once TGTGCCAGCAGCCCGGAACAGGGGGCTAACTATGGCTACACCTTC CASSPEQGANYGYTF
. TRBJ2-3 TRBV7-9 . TGTTCCAGCAGCCGTAAAACGGACTCTCAGGCAGATACGCAGTATTTT CSSSRKTDSQADTQYF
. TRBJ2-5 TRBV7-9 . TGTGCCAGCAGAAGGGGGGAGGGGTTCCAAGAGACCCAGTACTTC CASRRGEGFQETQYF
TRBD2 TRBJ2-7 TRBV14 once TGTGCCAGCAGCCAAAGGACTAGAGGGGCCTACGAGCAGTACTTC CASSQRTRGAYEQYF
. TRBJ1-2 TRBV5-4 . TGTGCCAGCAGCTCGGGACTGATCAACTATGGCTACACCTTC CASSSGLINYGYTF
. TRBJ2-3 TRBV9 . TGTGCCAGCAGCGAGCGAGGGGGGGGGAACACAGATACGCAGTATTTT CASSERGGGNTDTQYF
. TRBJ2-7 TRBV15 . TGTGCCACCAGCAGAGGAGGTTTGGAGGCCAGCAGCTACGAGCAGTACTTC CATSRGGLEASSYEQYF
. TRBJ2-1 TRBV29-1 once TGCAGCGCCCCTATCCGGGAAGCGGGCTATGAGCAGTTCTTC CSAPIREAGYEQFF
. TRBJ2-1 TRBV19 . TGTGCCAGTAGTATAGTTCTTATTAACAATGAGCAGTTCTTC CASSIVLINNEQFF
. TRBJ1-2 TRBV7-9 . TGTACCAGCAGCTGGAGTTCAGATGGCTACACCTTC CTSSWSSDGYTF
TRBD2 TRBJ2-7 TRBV7-9 few TGTGCCAGCAGCTTAAAGGGAGGGAACGAGCAGTACTTC CASSLKGGNEQYF
TRBD1 TRBJ2-7 TRBV19 . TGTGCCAGTCGAAGACAGGGACCCTACGAGCAGTACTTC CASRRQGPYEQYF
. TRBJ1-1 TRBV28 . TGTGCCAGCAGTGGGGCCAGCCAGGGAAGGACTGAAGCTTTCTTT CASSGASQGRTEAFF
TRBD1 TRBJ2-7 TRBV28 . TGTGCCAGCATCTCACGGGACAGGGAAGAGTACTTC CASISRDREEYF
TRBD1 TRBJ1-5 TRBV2 . TGTGCCAGCAGTCCCGGGACAGGGGGCAATCAGCCCCAGCATTTT CASSPGTGGNQPQHF
TRBD1 TRBJ2-7 TRBV7-6 few TGTGCCAGCAGCCCCCAGACAGGGTCGTACGAGCAGTACTTC CASSPQTGSYEQYF
. TRBJ2-4 TRBV7-9 once TGTGCCAGCAGCGTCGACAGGCTAGCCAAAAACATTCAGTACTTC CASSVDRLAKNIQYF
TRBD1 TRBJ1-1 TRBV5-6 . TGTGCCAGCAGCTTGTTAACCGGACAGGGTATGAACACTGAAGCTTTCTTT CASSLLTGQGMNTEAFF
. TRBJ2-7 TRBV30 . TGTGCCTGGAGTGCTACAGGGGAGCAGTACTTC CAWSATGEQYF
TRBD1 TRBJ2-5 TRBV19 . TGTGCCAGTAGTATTAGGACAGGGACCAGGGAGACCCAGTACTTC CASSIRTGTRETQYF
TRBD1 TRBJ1-1 TRBV18 once TGTGCCAGCTCGAAACAGGGGGCGAGCACTGAAGCTTTCTTT CASSKQGASTEAFF
. TRBJ2-2 TRBV7-2 . TGTGCCAGCAGCCTCAGGGTAAAGACCGGGGAGCTGTTTTTT CASSLRVKTGELFF
TRBD1 TRBJ2-1 TRBV7-3 . TGTGCCAGCAGCTACGGACAGGGCTATGAGCAGTTCTTC CASSYGQGYEQFF
. TRBJ1-4 TRBV5-6 . TGTGCCAGCAGCTTGTTAGATCGGGTTAATGAAAAACTGTTTTTT CASSLLDRVNEKLFF
. TRBJ2-1 TRBV6-5 once TGTGCCAGCAGCCCTAACGCGGATGAGCAGTTCTTC CASSPNADEQFF
TRBD2 TRBJ2-7 TRBV28 . TGTGCCAGCAGTTTGCCCCTAACTAGCGGGACCTCCTACGAGCAGTACTTC CASSLPLTSGTSYEQYF
TRBD1 TRBJ2-7 TRBV6-1 . TGTGCCAGCAGTGGGACAGGGTATCGCTACGAGCAGTACTTC CASSGTGYRYEQYF
. TRBJ1-1 TRBV19 . TGTGCCAGTAGGCCCCAGTCTCTTTCTGAAGCTTTCTTT CASRPQSLSEAFF